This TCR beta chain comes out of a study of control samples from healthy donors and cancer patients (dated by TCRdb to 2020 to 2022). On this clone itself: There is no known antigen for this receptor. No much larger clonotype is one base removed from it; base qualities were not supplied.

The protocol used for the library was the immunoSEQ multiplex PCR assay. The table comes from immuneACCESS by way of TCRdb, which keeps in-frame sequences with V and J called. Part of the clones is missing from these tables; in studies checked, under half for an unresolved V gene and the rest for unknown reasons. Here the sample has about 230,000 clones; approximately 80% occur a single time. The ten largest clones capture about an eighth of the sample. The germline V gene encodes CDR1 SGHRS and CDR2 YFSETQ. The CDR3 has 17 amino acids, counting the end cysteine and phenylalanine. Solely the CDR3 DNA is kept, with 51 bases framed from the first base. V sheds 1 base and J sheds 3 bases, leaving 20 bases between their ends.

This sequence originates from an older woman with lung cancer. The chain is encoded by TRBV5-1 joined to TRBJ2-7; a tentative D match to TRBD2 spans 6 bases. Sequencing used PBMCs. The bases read TGCGCCAGCAGCTTGATGATAAATACGGGAGTTCTCTACGAGCAGTACTTC. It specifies CASSLMINTGVLYEQYF.